This TCR beta chain was captured by sequencing in a study of response to subunit inactivated influenza vaccine. TCRdb re-called the RT-PCR reads with MiXCR, one entry per CDR3 protein. In the table there are about 570,000 distinct CDR3 sequences, approximately 10% of which are singletons. The germline gives CDR1 DFQATT, CDR2 SNEGSKA (reference sequence). The CDR3 totals 17 residues. V was shortened by 3 bases and J by 2 bases, with 19 bases between the two germline ends. Whole-study findings and limits: Seasonal influenza vaccination, on each occasion, was suggested by the authors to recruit few new T cells.

As to this clonotype: The antigen remains undetermined.

The data were also submitted as part of a second study, on T cells expressing NK-cell markers. From that study: 5'RACE template switching with UMIs produced the TCR beta cDNA. CD8+ T cells in six or seven donors included dominant NKG2C+ clonotypes at roughly 1.0-7.5%.

This clonotype was obtained from a man aged 50-60 years who received an inactivated influenza vaccine. The V gene is TRBV20-1, the J gene TRBJ1-4; D unclear. Sequences were derived from PBMCs from blood, sampled on the day of vaccination. The CDR3 sequence: CSARDLRTASTNEKLFF. CDR3 bases: TGCAGTGCTAGGGACTTGCGGACGGCGTCGACTAATGAAAAACTGTTTTTT.